This T cell receptor beta chain was identified in a study of shared clonotypes between healthy human individuals. Whole-study results and caveats: For sorted subsets, rarefaction showed incomplete sequencing despite large depth.

The protocol was immunoSEQ multiplex PCR, while the TCRdb copy is restricted to in-frame clones and leaves out a portion. Counted here are some 2,400,000 clones, around 95% occurring once; the ten biggest clones make up less than 0.15%. Germline V CDR1 and CDR2: MNHEY, SVGAGI. The CDR3 runs to 13 residues. Trimming shortened V by 5 bases and J by 0 bases, and 5 bases separated the two germline ends. Of note for this clone: What it binds is not known. The sample carries other DNA sequences with the same CDR3.

The chain links TRBV6-5 to TRBJ1-5; the D is unclear. Sequencing used naive CD4+ T cells sorted from blood. Sample subset: CD45RA+ positively selected. The sequence derives from a man aged 18-30 years in good health. The CDR3 sequence is CASSRNSNQPQHF. The CDR3, as DNA: TGTGCCAGCAGTAGGAATAGCAATCAGCCCCAGCATTTT.